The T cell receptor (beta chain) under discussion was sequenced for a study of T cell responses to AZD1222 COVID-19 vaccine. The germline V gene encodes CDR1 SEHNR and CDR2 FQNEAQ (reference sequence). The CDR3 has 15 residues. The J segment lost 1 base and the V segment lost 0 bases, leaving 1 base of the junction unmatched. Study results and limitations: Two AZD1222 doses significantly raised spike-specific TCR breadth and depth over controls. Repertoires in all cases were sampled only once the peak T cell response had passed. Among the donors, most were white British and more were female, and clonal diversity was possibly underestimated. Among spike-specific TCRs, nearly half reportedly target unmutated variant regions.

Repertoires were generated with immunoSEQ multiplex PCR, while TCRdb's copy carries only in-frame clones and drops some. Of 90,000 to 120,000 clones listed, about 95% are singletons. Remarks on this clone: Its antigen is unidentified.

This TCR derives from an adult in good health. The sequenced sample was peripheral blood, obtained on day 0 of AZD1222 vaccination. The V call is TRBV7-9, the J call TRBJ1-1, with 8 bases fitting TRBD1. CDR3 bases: TGTGCCAGCAGCTTAGCACAGGGGGAGAACACTGAAGCTTTCTTT. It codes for CASSLAQGENTEAFF.